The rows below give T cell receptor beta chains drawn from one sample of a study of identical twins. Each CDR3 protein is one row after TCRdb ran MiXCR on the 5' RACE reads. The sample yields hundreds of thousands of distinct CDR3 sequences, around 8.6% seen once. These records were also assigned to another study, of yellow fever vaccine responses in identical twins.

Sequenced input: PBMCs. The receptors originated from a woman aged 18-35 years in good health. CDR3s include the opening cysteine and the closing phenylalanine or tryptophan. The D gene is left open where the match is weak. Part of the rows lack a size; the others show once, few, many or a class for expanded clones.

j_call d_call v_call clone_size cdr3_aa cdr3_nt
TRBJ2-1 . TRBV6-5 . CASSYSGPGNEQFF TGTGCCAGCAGTTACTCCGGGCCGGGTAATGAGCAGTTCTTC
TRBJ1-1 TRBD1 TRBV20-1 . CSARETGGLTNTEAFF TGCAGTGCTAGAGAGACAGGGGGCTTAACGAACACTGAAGCTTTCTTT
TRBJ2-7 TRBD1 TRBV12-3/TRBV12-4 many CASRGTGSGYEQYF TGTGCCAGCAGGGGGACAGGGTCGGGCTACGAGCAGTACTTC
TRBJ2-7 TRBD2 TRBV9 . CASSRGTSGRELTYEQYF TGTGCCAGCAGCAGGGGGACTAGCGGGAGGGAGTTGACCTACGAGCAGTACTTC
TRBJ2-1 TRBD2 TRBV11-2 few CASSLHLDSGGAGAYNEQFF TGTGCCAGCAGCTTACATCTCGATAGCGGGGGGGCCGGGGCCTACAATGAGCAGTTCTTC
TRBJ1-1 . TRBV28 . CAISSGSTGGTEAFF TGTGCCATCTCTTCGGGGTCCACAGGAGGCACTGAAGCTTTCTTT
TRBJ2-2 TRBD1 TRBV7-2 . CASSLALRQGYSTGELFF TGTGCCAGCAGCTTAGCGCTAAGACAGGGTTATAGCACCGGGGAGCTGTTTTTT
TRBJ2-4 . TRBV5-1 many CASSLKGFGNIQYF TGCGCCAGCAGCTTAAAAGGGTTCGGAAACATTCAGTACTTC
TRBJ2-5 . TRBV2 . CASSEPRGGYQETQYF TGTGCCAGCAGCGAACCCCGCGGCGGTTACCAAGAGACCCAGTACTTC
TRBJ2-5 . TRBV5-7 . CASSLIAASRETQYF TGTGCCAGCAGCTTAATAGCGGCCTCCCGAGAGACCCAGTACTTC
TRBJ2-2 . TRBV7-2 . CASSRTGTPGTGELFF TGTGCCAGCAGCAGAACCGGGACCCCGGGCACCGGGGAGCTGTTTTTT
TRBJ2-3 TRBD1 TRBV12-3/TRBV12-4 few CASTAGQGTSTQYF TGTGCCAGCACCGCGGGACAGGGGACGAGTACGCAGTATTTT
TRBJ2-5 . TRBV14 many CASSQVGRGRETQYF TGTGCCAGCAGCCAAGTCGGCAGGGGAAGAGAGACCCAGTACTTC
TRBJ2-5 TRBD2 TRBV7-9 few CASSTPPREGGETQYF TGTGCCAGCAGCACCCCGCCTCGGGAGGGCGGGGAGACCCAGTACTTC
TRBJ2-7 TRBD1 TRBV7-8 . CASSLTGGNYEQYF TGTGCCAGCAGCTTAACAGGGGGCAACTACGAGCAGTACTTC
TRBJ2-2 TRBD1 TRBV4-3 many CASSPGTGGFGELFF TGCGCCAGCAGCCCTGGGACAGGGGGCTTCGGGGAGCTGTTTTTT
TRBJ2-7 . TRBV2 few CATSLGRGYEQYF TGTGCCACCAGTTTGGGCAGGGGTTACGAGCAGTACTTC
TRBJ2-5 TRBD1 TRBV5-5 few CASSKTDRVYQETQYF TGTGCCAGCAGCAAAACCGACAGGGTGTACCAAGAGACCCAGTACTTC
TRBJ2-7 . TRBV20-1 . CSARGQSTYEQYF TGCAGTGCTAGAGGACAGTCTACCTACGAGCAGTACTTC
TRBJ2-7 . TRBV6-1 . CASSVEGEAYEQYF TGTGCCAGCAGTGTCGAGGGGGAGGCTTACGAGCAGTACTTC
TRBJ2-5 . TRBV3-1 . CASSQAYPQETQYF TGTGCCAGCAGCCAAGCGTACCCACAAGAGACCCAGTACTTC
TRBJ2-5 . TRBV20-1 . CSARDVTSAKETQYF TGCAGTGCTAGAGATGTAACTTCGGCAAAAGAGACCCAGTACTTC
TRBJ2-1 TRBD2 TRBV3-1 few CASSPKTSDHNEQFF TGTGCCAGCAGCCCTAAGACTAGCGACCACAATGAGCAGTTCTTC
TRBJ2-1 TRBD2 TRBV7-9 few CASSALAGDEQFF TGTGCCAGCAGCGCACTAGCGGGGGATGAGCAGTTCTTC
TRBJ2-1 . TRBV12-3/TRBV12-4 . CASSLVGESSYNEQFF TGTGCCAGCAGTTTAGTAGGCGAGAGCTCCTACAATGAGCAGTTCTTC
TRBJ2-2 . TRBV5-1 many CASRDRSNTGELFF TGCGCCAGCAGAGACAGATCAAACACCGGGGAGCTGTTTTTT
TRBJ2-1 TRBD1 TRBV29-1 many CSAPDRGVNEQFF TGCAGCGCCCCGGACAGGGGAGTGAATGAGCAGTTCTTC
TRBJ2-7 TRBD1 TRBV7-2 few CASSSRVGTGGFYEQYF TGTGCCAGCAGCTCCCGAGTGGGGACAGGGGGCTTCTACGAGCAGTACTTC
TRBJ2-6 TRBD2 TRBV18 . CASSPLLGLAEFSGANVLTF TGTGCCAGCTCACCACTCCTGGGACTAGCGGAATTCTCTGGGGCCAACGTCCTGACTTTC
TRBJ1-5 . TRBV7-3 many CASSPNGGDSQPQHF TGTGCCAGCAGCCCCAATGGGGGGGATAGTCAGCCCCAGCATTTT
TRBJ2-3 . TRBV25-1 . CASSEWLNTDTQYF TGTGCCAGCAGTGAATGGCTAAACACAGATACGCAGTATTTT
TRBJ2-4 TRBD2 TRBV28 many CASSSQTSGGKNIQYF TGTGCCAGCAGTTCCCAGACTAGCGGAGGGAAAAACATTCAGTACTTC
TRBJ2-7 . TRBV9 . CASSVDQSPPYEQYF TGTGCCAGCAGCGTAGACCAGTCTCCGCCCTACGAGCAGTACTTC
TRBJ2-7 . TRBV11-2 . CASSLPKGPEQYF TGTGCCAGCAGCTTACCAAAGGGCCCCGAGCAGTACTTC
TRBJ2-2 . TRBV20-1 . CSARVNPTGELFF TGCAGTGCTAGAGTAAATCCTACCGGGGAGCTGTTTTTT
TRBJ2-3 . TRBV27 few CASRPFGDTQYF TGTGCCAGCAGACCATTCGGGGATACGCAGTATTTT